These 20 T cell receptor beta chains share one sample of origin, sequenced in a study of Tregs in tolerant kidney transplant recipients. TCRdb keeps only in-frame clones here, not all; method: immunoSEQ multiplex PCR. Of 110,000 or so clones listed, around 91% are singletons. The sample taken for sequencing was CD4+ T cells from blood. These receptors originate from a human donor in good health.

The V and J genes are TRBV5-1 and TRBJ2-2; 10 bases align to TRBD2. The CDR3 is 16 residues long. Losses at the gene ends were 0 bases for V and 3 bases for J; bases not matched to a gene: 2. Germline values: CDR1 SGHRS, CDR2 YFSETQ. CDR3 sequence (DNA): TGCGCCAGCAGCTTGGAAGCGGGGGGGCACACCGGGGAGCTGTTTTTT. Translation: CASSLEAGGHTGELFF. The whole variable domain, remainder taken from reference TRBV5-1 and TRBJ2-2, is KAGVTQTPRYLIKTRGQQVTLSCSPISGHRSVSWYQQTPGQGLQFLFEYFSETQRNKGNFPGRFSGRQFSNSRSEMNVSTLELGDSALYLCASSLEAGGHTGELFFGEGSRLTVL.

The rearrangement links TRBV7-9 to TRBJ2-1; perhaps D is TRBD1 or TRBD2 (5 bases each). Germline V gene lookup returns CDR1 SEHNR and CDR2 FQNEAQ (reference sequence). The ends were cut back, 1 base at V and 6 bases at J, with 7 bases in the middle. The CDR3 sequence is 13 residues long. CDR3 amino acids: CASSLGGGNEQFF. The CDR3 bases are TGTGCCAGCAGCTTAGGTGGGGGCAATGAGCAGTTCTTC. Full variable domain (missing parts from reference TRBV7-9 and TRBJ2-1): DTGVSQNPRHKITKRGQNVTFRCDPISEHNRLYWYRQTLGQGPEFLTYFQNEAQLEKSRLLSDRFSAERPKGSFSTLEIQRTEQGDSAMYLCASSLGGGNEQFFGPGTRLTVL.

This clone has just one count. Other DNA sequences in the sample encode the same CDR3. The rearrangement links TRBV15 to TRBJ2-7; D unresolved. CDR1 is LNHNV, CDR2 YYDKDF, per germline (reference sequence). CDR3 length: 11 amino acids. V lost 3 bases, J lost 3 bases, and 3 bases lay in between. CDR3 nucleotides: TGTGCCACCAGCAGGGGCTACGAGCAGTACTTC. The encoded protein is CATSRGYEQYF.

This sequence joins TRBV9 and TRBJ1-6, with a possible D match to TRBD1 (5 bases). Germline V gene sequence: CDR1 SGDLS, CDR2 YYNGEE. This CDR3 spans 16 amino acids. V was pared by 0 bases and J by 8 bases, with 15 bases between. The CDR3 reads CASSVERGEADSPLHF. The CDR3, as DNA: TGTGCCAGCAGCGTAGAAAGGGGCGAGGCAGATTCACCCCTCCACTTT.

The rearrangement joins TRBV4-1 to TRBJ2-3, with TRBD2 matching 9 bases. Germline loops: CDR1 MGHRA, CDR2 YSYEKL. The CDR3 totals 17 residues. The V segment lost 0 bases and the J segment 4 bases; nucleotides outside the gene matches: 8. CDR3 DNA: TGCGCCAGCAGCCAAGATCCCAGCGGGAGGACCGCAGATACGCAGTATTTT. Translated, it gives CASSQDPSGRTADTQYF.

To note about this clone: An end of the junction does not agree with germline; a read error may underlie this. The chain joins TRBV7-7 to TRBJ2-2, with 12 bases matching TRBD1. CDR1 SSHAT and CDR2 FNYEAQ come from the germline V gene (reference sequence). The CDR3 has 15 amino acids. The CDR3 region has the DNA TGTGCTAGCAGCGAGGGACAGGGGGCGTCCGGGGAGCTGTTTTTT. As protein: CASSEGQGASGELFF. The complete variable domain, with remaining parts taken from reference TRBV7-7 and TRBJ2-2, reads GAGVSQSPRYKVTKRGQDVTLRCDPISSHATLYWYQQALGQGPEFLTYFNYEAQPDKSGLPSDRFSAERPEGSISTLTIQRTEQRDSAMYRCASSEGQGASGELFFGEGSRLTVL.

This chain links TRBV19 with TRBJ2-7; no firm D call. Germline loops: CDR1 LNHDA, CDR2 SQIVND (reference sequence). Trimming took 6 bases from V and 2 from J, leaving 11 bases between them. CDR3 length: 13 amino acids. DNA of the CDR3: TGTGCCAGTAGCGACCGGACCACCTACGAGCAGTACTTC. Its protein product is CASSDRTTYEQYF.

V and J are TRBV29-1 and TRBJ2-2; D perhaps matches TRBD1 (6 bases). This CDR3 is 13 amino acids long. The V end lost 6 bases, the J end lost 5 bases, and 13 bases lay between the germline ends. CDR1 and CDR2 from the germline V gene are SQVTM and ANQGSEA. In nucleotides, the CDR3 is TGCAGCGTGCAACAGGGATGGACCGGGGAGCTGTTTTTT. The encoded protein is CSVQQGWTGELFF.

The chain employs TRBV9 and TRBJ2-1; 7 bases are shared with TRBD2. The germline gives CDR1 SGDLS, CDR2 YYNGEE. CDR3 length equals 16 residues. The V segment lost 0 bases and the J segment 3 bases; nucleotides outside the gene matches: 6. DNA for the CDR3: TGTGCCAGCAGCGTAGTTGGGACTACCTTCTACAATGAGCAGTTCTTC. Translated, it gives CASSVVGTTFYNEQFF.

In its sample, this clone was seen once. This chain links TRBV20-1 with TRBJ2-3; D gene unclear. V shed 5 bases and J shed 6 bases, with 9 bases lying between them. This CDR3 comprises 11 residues. Germline V gene sequence: CDR1 DFQATT, CDR2 SNEGSKA (reference sequence). In DNA form, the CDR3 reads TGCAGTGCTCCGAGAGGTGATACGCAGTATTTT. It encodes CSAPRGDTQYF.

This sequence joins TRBV11-3 and TRBJ2-2; tentatively, D is TRBD2 (7 bases). Germline CDR1 is SGHNT and CDR2 is YENEEA. The V gene lost 5 bases and the J gene lost 0 bases, with 10 bases spanning the gap. The CDR3 spans 15 residues. CDR3 sequence: CASSRGGANTGELFF. For the CDR3, the DNA is TGTGCCAGCAGCCGAGGGGGGGCGAACACCGGGGAGCTGTTTTTT. Full variable domain (missing parts from reference TRBV11-3 and TRBJ2-2): EAGVVQSPRYKIIEKKQPVAFWCNPISGHNTLYWYLQNLGQGPELLIRYENEEAVDDSQLPKDRFSAERLKGVDSTLKIQPAELGDSAVYLCASSRGGANTGELFFGEGSRLTVL.

V and J are TRBV7-9 and TRBJ1-1, with D unclear. CDR1 and CDR2 from the germline V gene are SEHNR and FQNEAQ (reference sequence). This CDR3 comprises 16 residues. Trimming cost V 1 base and J 1 base, with 13 bases left between them. The CDR3 DNA is TGTGCCAGCAGCTTAGGGGTGGGAAGTTCGAACACTGAAGCTTTCTTT. Translated, it gives CASSLGVGSSNTEAFF.

This chain uses TRBV5-6 with TRBJ2-3, with 11 bases matching TRBD2. Trimming at V came to 1 base and at J to 4 bases, leaving 2 bases not matched to a gene. The germline V gene has CDR1 SGHDT and CDR2 YYEEEE. The CDR3 loop spans 15 amino acids. Written as DNA, the CDR3 is TGTGCCAGCAGCTTGCTAGCGGGGGGCTCAGATACGCAGTATTTT. Translation gives CASSLLAGGSDTQYF.

The V gene is TRBV15, the J gene TRBJ2-7, with TRBD1 identical over 10 bases. The V gene end was trimmed by 0 bases and the J gene end by 9 bases; junction bases not matched to a gene: 11. This CDR3 has 16 amino acids. From germline, CDR1 is LNHNV and CDR2 YYDKDF (reference sequence). In nucleotides, the CDR3 is TGTGCCACCAGCAGAGACCCGGGACAGGGGATTGTGGGGCAGTACTTC. Its protein is CATSRDPGQGIVGQYF.

V and J are TRBV5-1 and TRBJ1-1, with TRBD1 matching 8 bases. The CDR3 contains 13 residues. V dropped 0 bases and J dropped 6; count of bases not matched to a gene: 1. Germline values: CDR1 SGHRS, CDR2 YFSETQ. The CDR3 loop is CASSLGTGSEAFF. The DNA for the CDR3 is TGCGCCAGCAGCTTGGGGACAGGGTCTGAAGCTTTCTTT.

The gene calls are TRBV6-5 and TRBJ1-2; 10 bases match TRBD1. V lost 8 bases to trimming and J lost 5 bases; unmatched junction nucleotides: 11. This CDR3 comprises 15 residues. Germline V lookup: CDR1 MNHEY, CDR2 SVGAGI. CDR3 region: CASGGTPGQGYGYTF. Here the CDR3 DNA reads TGTGCCAGCGGAGGGACCCCGGGACAGGGGTATGGCTACACCTTC.

J is TRBJ2-7 and V is TRBV13; D uncertain. The CDR3 has 14 amino acids. Trimming took 3 bases from V and 1 from J, leaving 10 bases between them. CDR1 is PRHDT and CDR2 is FYEKMQ in the germline V gene (reference sequence). The CDR3 reads CASSFNDGSYEQYF. CDR3 bases: TGTGCCAGCAGCTTCAATGACGGATCCTACGAGCAGTACTTC.

This clone was recorded only once. The chain recombines TRBV5-1 with TRBJ1-3; 7 nucleotides agree with TRBD1. Germline CDR1 SGHRS, CDR2 YFSETQ. The CDR3 is made up of 16 amino acids. Trimming cost V 5 bases and J 4 bases; bases outside gene matches: 12. The CDR3 spells CASSLPQSTGGNTIYF. The CDR3 DNA is TGCGCCAGCAGTCTGCCGCAATCGACAGGGGGAAACACCATATATTTT.

This clone was detected once. This chain links TRBV14 with TRBJ1-5, with no clear D. V was trimmed by 6 bases and J by 0 bases, leaving 6 bases between them. The CDR3 totals 13 residues. The germline V gene encodes CDR1 SGHDN and CDR2 FVKESK. CDR3 region: CASRGRSNQPQHF. The CDR3 DNA reads as TGTGCCAGCAGAGGACGTAGCAATCAGCCCCAGCATTTT.

The chain employs TRBV2 and TRBJ2-3, with 10 nucleotides matching TRBD2. The CDR3 is made up of 18 amino acids. Germline V gene data show CDR1 as SNHLY and CDR2 as FYNNEI. The junction had 17 bases not matched to a gene; V was cut back by 4 bases and J by 7 bases. The CDR3 bases are TGTGCCAGCAGTGCGCAGGAGAGCGGGGGGGCTATAATTCATACGCAGTATTTT. Translating it yields CASSAQESGGAIIHTQYF.